A selection of T cell receptor beta chains follows, all from one sample in a study of T-cell memory formation after mild COVID-19. MiXCR was run by TCRdb on the 5' RACE reads, yielding one entry per CDR3 protein. The sample contains more than 300,000 distinct CDR3 sequences, roughly an eighth of which appear only once. The specimen sequenced was PBMCs or a T cell subset sorted from them (not recorded which). These receptors came from a man aged 18 to 30 who had mild COVID-19 (a few samples of this study predate the infection). Cell type and time point are not known. The CDR3 runs from the conserved cysteine through the conserved F or W. A D gene is named only where the DNA matches it firmly. Size tells how often a clone was seen (once, few, many) or the class of an expanded clone, and some rows leave it out.

v_gene,j_gene,d_gene,abundance,CDR3nt,CDR3aa
TRBV6-2/TRBV6-3,TRBJ2-1,-,many,TGTGCCAGCAGTTATACTATCTCCTACAATGAGCAGTTCTTC,CASSYTISYNEQFF
TRBV20-1,TRBJ2-1,TRBD2,-,TGCAGTGCTACCAGTTCGCGGGGGGTCAATGAGCAGTTCTTC,CSATSSRGVNEQFF
TRBV7-2,TRBJ2-3,-,few,TGTGCCAGCAGCCCCTACTCCGATACGCAGTATTTT,CASSPYSDTQYF
TRBV2,TRBJ2-3,-,-,TGTGCCAGCAGTGAAGGCGCGCACACAGATACGCAGTATTTT,CASSEGAHTDTQYF
TRBV4-1,TRBJ1-6,-,few,TGCGCCAGCAGCCAAGATCGGGCCGATCCCCTGGCCCTCCACTTT,CASSQDRADPLALHF
TRBV14,TRBJ2-5,-,many,TGTGCCAGCAGCCAAGATTGGGGAGAGACCCAGTACTTC,CASSQDWGETQYF
TRBV7-9,TRBJ2-3,-,-,TGTGCCAGCAGCTACGATAGACCGGGACATAGAACAGATACGCAGTATTTT,CASSYDRPGHRTDTQYF
TRBV20-1,TRBJ2-5,-,-,TGCAGTGCTAGCACAAGCTGGGAGACCCAGTACTTC,CSASTSWETQYF
TRBV7-2,TRBJ2-5,TRBD1,-,TGTGCCAGCAGCTTAGGGGACAGGGGTGAGACCCAGTACTTC,CASSLGDRGETQYF
TRBV7-9,TRBJ1-4,-,many,TGTGCCAGCAGCTTAGCAGGGGATGTCCGCGGAAAACTGTTTTTT,CASSLAGDVRGKLFF
TRBV6-5,TRBJ1-2,-,-,TGTGCCAGCAGTTACTCAACAGGAACGAGTGGCTACACCTTC,CASSYSTGTSGYTF
TRBV6-5,TRBJ1-1,-,many,TGTGCCAGCAGTTACTCGCTGAACACTGAAGCTTTCTTT,CASSYSLNTEAFF
TRBV7-9,TRBJ2-6,-,many,TGTGCCAGCAGTTCTTGGGCCAACGTCCTGACTTTC,CASSSWANVLTF
TRBV7-2,TRBJ1-1,-,few,TGTGCCAGCAGCTTTTACATTCGGGACGCCGGCATGAACACTGAAGCTTTCTTT,CASSFYIRDAGMNTEAFF
TRBV11-2,TRBJ1-1,-,-,TGTGCCAGCAGCTTAGCCGTAGACACTGAAGCTTTCTTT,CASSLAVDTEAFF
TRBV7-2,TRBJ2-7,TRBD1,few,TGTGCCAGCAGCTCACGACAGGGGGACGAGCAGTACTTC,CASSSRQGDEQYF
TRBV2,TRBJ2-1,-,-,TGTGCCAGCAGTGACGTCCAGCGGGACAATGAGCAGTTCTTC,CASSDVQRDNEQFF
TRBV3-2,TRBJ2-3,-,-,TGTGCCAGCAGCCAAGAGAGGACTAGCGAAAGGGATACGCAGTATTTT,CASSQERTSERDTQYF
TRBV6-5,TRBJ1-3,-,-,TGTGCCAGCAGTTACTCGAAGGGGGGCCCCTCCTCTGGAAACACCATATATTTT,CASSYSKGGPSSGNTIYF
TRBV30,TRBJ2-2,-,many,TGTGCCTGGAGTAGAATGGGCGGGGAGCTGTTTTTT,CAWSRMGGELFF
TRBV20-1,TRBJ2-7,-,many,TGCAGTGCTAGACGCCCGGTTGGGGAGGACGAGCAGTACTTC,CSARRPVGEDEQYF
TRBV7-2,TRBJ1-4,-,-,TGTGCCAGCAGCTCAGGGATAACTAATGAAAAACTGTTTTTT,CASSSGITNEKLFF
TRBV5-1,TRBJ2-2,-,many,TGCGCCAGCAGCTTGGCCACGTTCGTCAACACCGGGGAGCTGTTTTTT,CASSLATFVNTGELFF
TRBV4-2,TRBJ2-5,TRBD2,many,TGTGCCAGCAGCCGAGACGGTTCTAGCGGGGGTTATGAGACCCAGTACTTC,CASSRDGSSGGYETQYF
TRBV4-2,TRBJ1-6,-,many,TGTGCCAGCAGCCAAGACCTCCTGGGGCTTAATTCACCCCTCCACTTT,CASSQDLLGLNSPLHF
TRBV7-2,TRBJ2-3,-,few,TGTGCCAGCAGCTTAGACGGGTTGGGGACAGATACGCAGTATTTT,CASSLDGLGTDTQYF
TRBV2,TRBJ2-3,TRBD2,-,TGTGCCATCCCCGGCGGGGGGGCGCGGGATACGCAGTATTTT,CAIPGGGARDTQYF
TRBV4-1,TRBJ1-2,TRBD1,-,TGCGCCAGCAGCCACCCGGGACAGGGGGACTATGGCTACACCTTC,CASSHPGQGDYGYTF
TRBV6-5,TRBJ2-7,-,-,TGTGCCAGCAGTTACAATCAGGGCCGCGTGCAGTACTTC,CASSYNQGRVQYF